The 25 T cell receptor beta chains given below trace back to one sample, sequenced in a study of blood T cell repertoires in COVID-19. Assay: immunoSEQ multiplex PCR; the TCRdb copy retains only in-frame clones and omits some. There are some 150,000 clones in the sample; about 86% occur only once, and roughly 8% lies in the top ten. The sequenced sample consisted of peripheral blood. Receptor source: a woman aged 60-75 years with acute or convalescent COVID-19.

This sequence joins TRBV6-1 and TRBJ1-5, with D uncertain. Trimming cost V 3 bases and J 5 bases, with 17 bases left between them. CDR1 MNHNS and CDR2 SASEGT come from the germline V gene. This CDR3 region has 16 residues. The CDR3 sequence is CASSDPRAKEDQPQHF. The DNA of the CDR3 is TGTGCCAGCAGTGACCCGCGGGCGAAAGAGGATCAGCCCCAGCATTTT.

This chain uses TRBV2 with TRBJ1-4; possible D gene TRBD1, 6 bases. From germline, CDR1 is SNHLY and CDR2 FYNNEI. The CDR3 is 14 residues long. Trimming cost V 6 bases and J 6 bases, with 14 bases left between them. The CDR3 protein is CASSTHRADEKLFF. For the CDR3, the DNA is TGTGCCAGCAGCACTCACAGGGCGGATGAAAAACTGTTTTTT.

V usage is TRBV29-1 and J usage is TRBJ2-4; 8 nucleotides match TRBD1. The length of the CDR3 is 14 residues. Trimming removed 6 bases from V and 1 base from J; junction bases left unmatched: 5. The germline gives CDR1 SQVTM, CDR2 ANQGSEA. CDR3 loop: CSVRTGMAKNIQYF. The CDR3 coding sequence is TGCAGCGTCCGGACAGGGATGGCCAAAAACATTCAGTACTTC.

The chain uses TRBV15 and TRBJ1-5; the D gene is possibly TRBD1 (6 bases). Germline V gene sequence: CDR1 LNHNV, CDR2 YYDKDF (reference sequence). Trimming took off 5 bases at V and 0 bases at J, with 17 bases between the two ends. The CDR3 runs to 17 residues. The CDR3 region is CATSPGGGAFSNQPQHF. The DNA of the CDR3 is TGTGCCACCAGCCCGGGAGGGGGGGCCTTTAGCAATCAGCCCCAGCATTTT.

V gene TRBV4-1 combines with J gene TRBJ2-5, with unresolved D. Germline assignment: CDR1 MGHRA and CDR2 YSYEKL. The CDR3 runs 11 residues. V lost 2 bases to trimming and J lost 5 bases, with 3 bases between them. This chain's CDR3 is CASSQLETQYF. The CDR3 bases are TGCGCCAGCAGCCAACTGGAGACCCAGTACTTC.

The chain combines TRBV14 with TRBJ2-2; 7 bases fit TRBD1. V lost 4 bases, J lost 5 bases, and 4 bases stayed unmatched. There are 14 residues in the CDR3. Germline V lookup: CDR1 SGHDN, CDR2 FVKESK. In DNA, the CDR3 is TGTGCCAGCAGCCTGGGACAGCCTACCGGGGAGCTGTTTTTT. This encodes CASSLGQPTGELFF.

The J gene is TRBJ2-3, the V gene TRBV5-8, with a tentative D call TRBD2 (6 bases). Germline CDR1 and CDR2: SGHTS and YDEGEE. Trimming shortened V by 3 bases and J by 2 bases, and 13 bases separated the two germline ends. The CDR3 covers 15 residues. The CDR3 loop is CASSYQGGPTDTQYF. The CDR3 DNA reads TGTGCCAGCAGCTATCAGGGAGGCCCCACAGATACGCAGTATTTT.

V and J are TRBV5-1 and TRBJ2-1; TRBD2 matches at 10 bases. The CDR3 length is 17 residues. CDR1 and CDR2 (germline): SGHRS, YFSETQ. Unmatched junction bases numbered 7, after V lost 0 bases and J lost 4 bases. In nucleotides, the CDR3 is TGCGCCAGCAGCTTGGTATCTAGCGGGGGCCGATACAATGAGCAGTTCTTC. Translation: CASSLVSSGGRYNEQFF.

Note on this clone: The same CDR3 can be traced to other DNA sequences in this sample. The rearrangement joins TRBV7-3 to TRBJ2-3; 12 bases are shared with TRBD2. This CDR3 is built from 15 residues. Germline CDR1 is SGHTA and CDR2 is FQGTGA. Trimming removed 6 bases from V and 0 bases from J; junction bases left unmatched: 1. The DNA for the CDR3 is TGTGCCAGCAGTCTAGCGGGGGGGAGCACAGATACGCAGTATTTT. Translating gives CASSLAGGSTDTQYF.

This clone was seen only once. This chain joins TRBV5-1 and TRBJ2-3; 9 bases align to TRBD1. Germline trimming cut 4 bases from V and 3 bases from J; bases unmatched to any gene: 6. This CDR3 has 15 amino acids. The V gene's germline CDR1 is SGHRS and CDR2 YFSETQ. The CDR3 loop is CASSQDRGMTDTQYF. CDR3 DNA sequence: TGCGCCAGCAGCCAGGACAGGGGCATGACAGATACGCAGTATTTT.

The chain couples TRBV5-1 to TRBJ2-1, with TRBD1 matching 7 bases. Germline V CDR1 and CDR2: SGHRS, YFSETQ. The trim removed 3 bases at V and 15 bases at J, leaving 15 bases unmatched. The length of the CDR3 is 14 residues. This CDR3 is CASSWGTGDGDRFF. The CDR3 DNA reads as TGCGCCAGCAGCTGGGGGACGGGTGACGGGGACAGGTTCTTC.

V is TRBV4-1 and J is TRBJ1-1; 8 bases fit TRBD1. The germline V gene encodes CDR1 MGHRA and CDR2 YSYEKL. J gave up 12 bases and V 6 bases, and 9 bases lay outside the gene matches. The CDR3 totals 12 residues. The CDR3 DNA is TGCGCCAGCAGTACACAGGGGGTTGCGACTTTCTTT. Protein sequence: CASSTQGVATFF.

V usage is TRBV2 and J usage is TRBJ2-3, with 12 bases lining up with TRBD2. The junction had 5 bases not matched to a gene; V was cut back by 3 bases and J by 4 bases. Germline lookup yields CDR1 SNHLY and CDR2 FYNNEI. The length of the CDR3 is 16 residues. CDR3 region: CASSDRLAGGADTQYF. The CDR3 region has the DNA TGTGCCAGCAGTGACAGGCTAGCGGGGGGGGCAGATACGCAGTATTTT.

The genes are TRBV7-9 and TRBJ2-2; the match to TRBD2 covers 9 bases. The CDR3 totals 15 residues. From germline, CDR1 is SEHNR and CDR2 FQNEAQ (reference sequence). V lost 5 bases, J lost 1 base, and 2 bases stayed unmatched. As DNA, the CDR3 is TGTGCCAGCAGCCTGACTAGCGGGAACACCGGGGAGCTGTTTTTT. This sequence encodes CASSLTSGNTGELFF.

J is TRBJ2-2 and V is TRBV5-8, with 7 bases aligning to TRBD2. V shed 4 bases and J 3 bases; nucleotides not matched to a gene: 12. The CDR3 length is 17 residues. Germline V lookup: CDR1 SGHTS, CDR2 YDEGEE. The CDR3 nucleotides are TGTGCCAGCAGCAAACACGGGGCCCGGGGGGACACCGGGGAGCTGTTTTTT. It encodes CASSKHGARGDTGELFF.

As for this clone: Other DNA sequences in this sample translate to the same CDR3. The chain links TRBV5-1 to TRBJ2-1; 7 bases line up with TRBD1. Germline trimming cut 2 bases from V and 2 bases from J; bases unmatched to any gene: 1. There are 14 residues in the CDR3. CDR1 is SGHRS, CDR2 YFSETQ, per germline. The CDR3 nucleotides are TGCGCCAGCAGCTTAGACAGGGCCTACAATGAGCAGTTCTTC. This gives the protein CASSLDRAYNEQFF.

The chain links TRBV14 to TRBJ2-7; 10 bases line up with TRBD1. J lost 5 bases, V lost 1 base, and 2 bases had no gene match. There are 14 residues in the CDR3. CDR1 is SGHDN and CDR2 is FVKESK in the germline V gene. In nucleotides, the CDR3 is TGTGCCAGCAGCCAAGCTGGGACAGGGGACGAGCAGTACTTC. Its protein is CASSQAGTGDEQYF. Looking up the rest from reference TRBV14 and TRBJ2-7 gives the full variable domain: EAGVTQFPSHSVIEKGQTVTLRCDPISGHDNLYWYRRVMGKEIKFLLHFVKESKQDESGMPNNRFLAERTGGTYSTLKVQPAELEDSGVYFCASSQAGTGDEQYFGPGTRLTVT.

This clone was counted once. This chain joins TRBV10-3 and TRBJ2-7, with 10 nucleotides matching TRBD2. Germline V gives CDR1 ENHRY, CDR2 SYGVKD. This CDR3 contains 15 residues. Trimming removed 4 bases from V and 2 bases from J; junction bases left unmatched: 5. CDR3: CAISAGSGGAYEQYF. The CDR3 DNA sequence: TGTGCCATCAGTGCCGGCAGCGGGGGGGCCTACGAGCAGTACTTC.

Only a few counts were recorded for this clone. This rearrangement joins TRBV28 to TRBJ2-1; TRBD1 aligns across 8 bases. The length of the CDR3 is 13 residues. CDR1 is MDHEN and CDR2 is SYDVKM in the germline V gene. Unmatched junction bases numbered 3, after V lost 5 bases and J lost 6 bases. The CDR3 reads CASSAGTGNEQFF. For the CDR3, the DNA is TGTGCCAGCAGTGCCGGGACAGGCAATGAGCAGTTCTTC.

This clone was recorded once. The genes are TRBV5-5 and TRBJ2-7, with 7 bases that match TRBD2. J lost 9 bases, V lost 1 base, and 13 bases had no gene match. CDR3 length: 15 amino acids. The V gene's germline CDR1 is SGHKS and CDR2 YYEKEE (reference sequence). CDR3 protein: CASSLRGEGYGGQYF. The CDR3 bases are TGTGCCAGCAGCTTGCGGGGGGAGGGATATGGTGGGCAGTACTTC.

The chain is built from TRBV6-5 and TRBJ2-7, with D perhaps matching TRBD1 (5 bases). This CDR3 contains 15 residues. With 6 bases removed from V and 1 base from J, the gap between germline ends came to 16 bases. CDR1 and CDR2 from the germline V gene are MNHEY and SVGAGI. CDR3 in DNA: TGTGCCAGCAGCGCGGCACAGGCGATATCCTACGAGCAGTACTTC. Amino acids: CASSAAQAISYEQYF.

The chain uses TRBV6-2 or TRBV6-3 and TRBJ2-1; D gene ambiguous. The CDR3 runs to 15 residues. Germline assignment: CDR1 MNHEY and CDR2 SVGEGT. The V gene lost 5 bases and the J gene lost 3 bases, with 14 bases spanning the gap. CDR3: CASSPRSPVYNEQFF. CDR3 DNA sequence: TGTGCCAGCAGTCCCAGGTCCCCCGTCTACAATGAGCAGTTCTTC.

The V call is TRBV6-2 or TRBV6-3, the J call TRBJ1-1, with D possibly TRBD1 on 6 matching bases. The germline V gene has CDR1 MNHEY and CDR2 SVGEGT. This CDR3 has 16 residues. The V and J ends lost 3 bases and 5 bases respectively, with 19 bases between them. The CDR3 DNA sequence: TGTGCCAGCAGTTATACCAGGGGCCGCGGAGGTACTGAAGCTTTCTTT. Its translation is CASSYTRGRGGTEAFF.

V gene TRBV7-9 combines with J gene TRBJ2-5, with D possibly matching TRBD2 (5 bases). CDR3 length: 14 amino acids. Germline loops: CDR1 SEHNR, CDR2 FQNEAQ (reference sequence). Trimming took 5 bases from V and 3 from J, leaving 13 bases between them. Written as DNA, the CDR3 is TGTGCCAGCAGCCTTGTACCGGGGAAAGAGACCCAGTACTTC. Its protein product is CASSLVPGKETQYF.

V and J are TRBV27 and TRBJ2-4; maybe TRBD1 (7 bases). The germline V gene has CDR1 MNHEY and CDR2 SMNVEV (reference sequence). The CDR3 is 16 amino acids. V was trimmed by 4 bases and J by 1 base, leaving 14 bases between them. CDR3 loop: CASSSQGRSAKNIQYF. CDR3 DNA: TGTGCCAGCAGTTCACAGGGGAGGTCGGCCAAAAACATTCAGTACTTC.